This passage covers 24 T cell receptor beta chains from one sample sequenced in a study of cytomegalovirus exposure and HLA in healthy donors (dated by TCRdb to about 2017). The library came from the immunoSEQ multiplex PCR assay. For the multiplex PCR, a mixture combining 60 forward primers for TCR Vbeta segments and 13 reverse primers for TCR Jbeta segments was used. Imported from immuneACCESS, the table was reduced by TCRdb to in-frame sequences with V and J called. These copies leave out some clones; in studies compared against another copy, an unresolved V gene accounts for under half, and the cause of the remainder is not known. This sample gives about 150,000 clones in total; roughly 77% of them show up just once. The ten top clones hold roughly 3.6% of the sample. Source material: PBMCs. The receptors derive from a human donor in good health.

Comment on this clone: This specimen includes other DNA sequences encoding the same CDR3. The J gene is TRBJ2-3, the V gene TRBV6-5; D perhaps matches TRBD2 (5 bases). The V gene lost 2 bases and the J gene lost 0 bases, with 6 bases spanning the gap. Germline V gene sequence: CDR1 MNHEY, CDR2 SVGAGI. The CDR3 extends over 14 amino acids. Written as DNA, the CDR3 is TGTGCCAGCAGTTACCGCGGGAGCACAGATACGCAGTATTTT. It codes for CASSYRGSTDTQYF.

In its sample, this clone was seen a few times. CDR3: CAISEGQGAGSNQPQHF. The CDR3 DNA reads TGTGCCATCAGTGAAGGACAGGGGGCGGGTAGCAATCAGCCCCAGCATTTT. The genes are TRBV10-3 and TRBJ1-5; the match to TRBD1 covers 11 bases. The J segment lost 0 bases and the V segment lost 3 bases, leaving 4 bases of the junction unmatched. Germline CDR1 ENHRY, CDR2 SYGVKD. The CDR3 contains 17 residues.

The rearrangement uses TRBV6-6 and TRBJ2-7, with D possibly being TRBD1 (5 bases). The CDR3 sequence is 15 residues long. Germline CDR1 is MNHNY and CDR2 is SVGAGI (reference sequence). V lost 6 bases to trimming and J lost 3 bases, with 18 bases between them. The CDR3 DNA reads as TGTGCCAGCAGCCAGGTTGGCAGGGCCGTCTACGAGCAGTACTTC. Amino acid sequence: CASSQVGRAVYEQYF.

CDR3 sequence (DNA): TGCGCCAGCAGCATAGGACTAGCGGGAGAGGGTGAGCAGTTCTTC. Translation: CASSIGLAGEGEQFF. J is TRBJ2-1 and V is TRBV5-1, with 13 bases that match TRBD2. V lost 4 bases to trimming and J lost 9 bases; unmatched junction nucleotides: 7. Germline CDR1 and CDR2: SGHRS and YFSETQ. The CDR3 consists of 15 residues.

The V and J genes are TRBV5-1 and TRBJ1-1, with TRBD1 identical over 8 bases. This CDR3 is 15 amino acids long. Germline V CDR1 and CDR2: SGHRS, YFSETQ. After removal of 0 bases from V and 1 base from J, the junction contained 2 bases not matched to a gene. CDR3 region: CASSLAGTGNTEAFF. The CDR3, as DNA: TGCGCCAGCAGCTTGGCCGGGACAGGGAACACTGAAGCTTTCTTT.

The rearrangement uses TRBV6-1 and TRBJ2-1; 9 bases line up with TRBD1. CDR3 length: 15 residues. Trimming took 2 bases from V and 9 from J; bases not matched to a gene: 8. The germline gives CDR1 MNHNS, CDR2 SASEGT. CDR3 bases: TGTGCCAGCAGTGAAACAGGACAGGGGTGGGGTGAGCAGTTCTTC. This encodes CASSETGQGWGEQFF.

The CDR3 reads CASSMGLAFDTQYF. In DNA form, the CDR3 reads TGTGCCAGCAGCATGGGACTAGCGTTTGATACGCAGTATTTT. This chain uses TRBV9 with TRBJ2-3; 10 nucleotides agree with TRBD2. The ends lost 4 bases at V and 6 bases at J; junction bases unmatched: 5. The CDR3 has 14 residues. Germline V gene sequence: CDR1 SGDLS, CDR2 YYNGEE.

This clone appeared a single time. Here the CDR3 reads CASSLMRAGAEQYF. CDR3 in DNA: TGTGCCAGCAGCCTCATGCGGGCGGGGGCCGAGCAGTACTTC. This chain connects TRBV5-6 to TRBJ2-7; D perhaps matches TRBD2 (7 bases). There are 14 residues in the CDR3. The V gene lost 4 bases and the J gene lost 6 bases, with 17 bases spanning the gap. Germline V gene lookup returns CDR1 SGHDT and CDR2 YYEEEE.

This rearrangement joins TRBV19 to TRBJ2-3, with D unresolved. Trimming took off 1 base at V and 2 bases at J, with 10 bases between the two ends. The CDR3 sequence is 15 residues long. Germline V gene lookup returns CDR1 LNHDA and CDR2 SQIVND (reference sequence). In DNA form, the CDR3 reads TGTGCCAGTAGTATAGGCAGTCTGGCCACAGATACGCAGTATTTT. Amino acid sequence: CASSIGSLATDTQYF.

J is TRBJ2-7 and V is TRBV4-2; 7 bases match TRBD2. Looked up from germline, CDR1 is LGHNA and CDR2 is YNFKEQ. V was pared by 3 bases and J by 3 bases, with 2 bases of the junction left unmatched. The CDR3 length is 13 residues. The CDR3 spells CASSQGGGYEQYF. The CDR3 bases are TGTGCCAGCAGCCAGGGGGGGGGCTACGAGCAGTACTTC.

The chain joins TRBV5-1 to TRBJ2-7; 12 bases are shared with TRBD1. This CDR3 contains 17 residues. In germline, CDR1 is SGHRS, CDR2 YFSETQ. The V gene end was trimmed by 4 bases and the J gene end by 6 bases; junction bases not matched to a gene: 14. The CDR3 DNA sequence: TGCGCCAGCAGCGCCATTCACCCGGGACAGGGGGCCGGCGAGCAGTACTTC. Amino acid sequence: CASSAIHPGQGAGEQYF.

Worth noting for this clone: The sample holds other DNA sequences that translate to the same CDR3. The rearrangement joins TRBV6-5 to TRBJ1-6; D might be TRBD1 (5 bases). The V gene lost 7 bases and the J gene lost 1 base, with 8 bases spanning the gap. CDR3 length: 14 amino acids. Per germline, CDR1 MNHEY and CDR2 SVGAGI. CDR3 protein: CASTRGSYNSPLHF. The CDR3 coding sequence is TGTGCCAGCACTCGGGGGTCCTATAATTCACCCCTCCACTTT.

The rearrangement joins TRBV5-1 to TRBJ2-3; D perhaps matches TRBD2 (6 bases). Per the germline V gene, CDR1 is SGHRS and CDR2 is YFSETQ. The CDR3 runs to 14 residues. V was cut by 5 bases and J by 0 bases, with 10 bases left in between. The CDR3 DNA is TGCGCCAGCAGTAGCGGTTTAAGCACAGATACGCAGTATTTT. It is translated as CASSSGLSTDTQYF.

The chain joins TRBV29-1 to TRBJ1-1; D is ambiguous. This CDR3 is built from 14 residues. The germline CDR1 and CDR2 sequences are SQVTM and ANQGSEA. Trimming removed 2 bases at V and 2 bases at J, with 12 bases between. The CDR3 nucleotides are TGCAGCGTTGAACCTCCAGGTCTAAACACTGAAGCTTTCTTT. Translation: CSVEPPGLNTEAFF.

This rearrangement joins TRBV6-1 to TRBJ2-1; tentative D call: TRBD1 (6 bases). The CDR3 is 13 amino acids. The germline V and J ends were trimmed by 6 bases and 5 bases, with 11 bases remaining between them. Germline lookup yields CDR1 MNHNS and CDR2 SASEGT. CDR3 DNA: TGTGCCAGCAGCACAGGGCTCCACAATGAGCAGTTCTTC. It codes for CASSTGLHNEQFF.

This clone turned up a few times. The V and J genes are TRBV14 and TRBJ1-2; 7 bases match TRBD1. This CDR3 region has 15 residues. V trimming: 4 bases; J trimming: 5 bases; junction bases outside the gene matches: 10. CDR1 is SGHDN and CDR2 is FVKESK in the germline V gene. The DNA for the CDR3 is TGTGCCAGCAGCCGTATCACTCCGGGACAGTATGGCTACACCTTC. As protein: CASSRITPGQYGYTF.

The gene calls are TRBV19 and TRBJ2-7; TRBD2 matches 9 bases. The germline V gene has CDR1 LNHDA and CDR2 SQIVND (reference sequence). The length of the CDR3 is 14 residues. The ends lost 6 bases at V and 3 bases at J; junction bases unmatched: 6. In DNA form, the CDR3 reads TGTGCCAGTAGAGCTGTAGCGGGAGACTACGAGCAGTACTTC. This translates into CASRAVAGDYEQYF. Together with reference TRBV19 and TRBJ2-7, the CDR3 gives the full variable domain: DGGITQSPKYLFRKEGQNVTLSCEQNLNHDAMYWYRQDPGQGLRLIYYSQIVNDFQKGDIAEGYSVSREKKESFPLTVTSAQKNPTAFYLCASRAVAGDYEQYFGPGTRLTVT.

This clone was picked up one time. This rearrangement joins TRBV7-2 to TRBJ2-5, with 7 bases lining up with TRBD1. The germline V gene has CDR1 SGHTA and CDR2 FQGNSA. The CDR3 spans 15 residues. After removal of 5 bases from V and 2 bases from J, the junction contained 8 bases not matched to a gene. CDR3 sequence: CASSPPKGQQETQYF. In DNA, the CDR3 is TGTGCCAGCAGCCCACCTAAGGGACAGCAAGAGACCCAGTACTTC.

This clone was seen only once. V usage is TRBV30 and J usage is TRBJ1-3; D is unclear. V was pared by 0 bases and J by 5 bases, with 14 bases between. This CDR3 contains 15 residues. Germline loops: CDR1 GTSNPN, CDR2 SVGIG (reference sequence). CDR3 DNA: TGTGCCTGGAGTGTATGGGCCACCGAGAGAAACACCATATATTTT. It encodes CAWSVWATERNTIYF.

The chain couples TRBV9 to TRBJ2-7; D is perhaps TRBD2 (6 bases). V was clipped by 3 bases and J by 4 bases, with 14 bases between them. The CDR3 length is 14 residues. In germline, CDR1 is SGDLS, CDR2 YYNGEE. The CDR3 DNA sequence: TGTGCCAGCAGCGCCGGGACTCGGCCGTACGAGCAGTACTTC. Translation gives CASSAGTRPYEQYF.

The CDR3 nucleotides read TGTGCCAGCGCCCCGAGCGGGACCGGGGAGCTGTTTTTT. Amino acids: CASAPSGTGELFF. The chain joins TRBV7-6 to TRBJ2-2, with D possibly matching TRBD2 (6 bases). The CDR3 contains 13 residues. Germline V gene lookup returns CDR1 SGHVS and CDR2 FNYEAQ. Trimming took off 8 bases at V and 5 bases at J, with 12 bases between the two ends. The whole variable domain, remainder taken from reference TRBV7-6 and TRBJ2-2, is GAGVSQSPRYKVTKRGQDVALRCDPISGHVSLYWYRQALGQGPEFLTYFNYEAQQDKSGLPNDRFSAERPEGSISTLTIQRTEQRDSAMYRCASAPSGTGELFFGEGSRLTVL.

This rearrangement joins TRBV5-1 to TRBJ2-1; 7 nucleotides align to TRBD2. CDR3 length: 16 residues. Unmatched junction bases numbered 9, after V lost 0 bases and J lost 6 bases. Germline CDR1 SGHRS, CDR2 YFSETQ. The CDR3 spells CASSLDPSGEFNEQFF. In nucleotides, the CDR3 is TGCGCCAGCAGCTTGGATCCTAGCGGAGAATTCAATGAGCAGTTCTTC.

CDR3 residues: CASSPLPPGQGRYEQYF. The DNA of the CDR3 is TGTGCCAGCTCTCCCCTGCCCCCCGGACAGGGCCGCTACGAGCAGTACTTC. The chain links TRBV18 to TRBJ2-7; TRBD1 matches 8 bases. The CDR3 loop spans 17 amino acids. CDR1 is KGHSH, CDR2 LQKENI, per germline. Trimming took 6 bases from V and 3 from J; bases not matched to a gene: 16. The full variable domain, completed using reference TRBV18 and TRBJ2-7, is NAGVMQNPRHLVRRRGQEARLRCSPMKGHSHVYWYRQLPEEGLKFMVYLQKENIIDESGMPKERFSAEFPKEGPSILRIQQVVRGDSAAYFCASSPLPPGQGRYEQYFGPGTRLTVT.

The rearrangement uses TRBV7-2 and TRBJ2-3; D perhaps matches TRBD2 (5 bases). The V gene's germline CDR1 is SGHTA and CDR2 FQGNSA. This CDR3 contains 12 residues. Deletions cut 5 bases from V and 4 bases from J, with 7 bases between. This CDR3 reads CASSLRADTQYF. CDR3 DNA sequence: TGTGCCAGCAGCCTGCGGGCAGATACGCAGTATTTT.